These 5 T cell receptor beta chains were sequenced from one sample in a study of glioma-infiltrating T cells. Using RNA template, CDR3s of TCR alpha and beta were amplified with iRepertoire arm-PCR. TCRdb reprocessed the multiplex PCR reads via MiXCR and lists one record per CDR3 protein. Of about 180,000 distinct CDR3 sequences in the sample, about 40% were seen once. The specimen sequenced was glioma tissue, nonneoplastic brain tissue, or PBMCs (not recorded which). The source is a human donor with low-grade glioma or glioblastoma, undergoing nonglioma brain surgery, or in good health (not recorded which).

To note about this clonotype: One end of the junction fails to match germline, which may point to a read error. The rearrangement joins TRBV6-2 or TRBV6-3 to TRBJ2-3, with 7 nucleotides matching TRBD1. Germline-derived CDR1 and CDR2 are MNHEY and SVGEGT. The CDR3 has 14 residues. As DNA, the CDR3 is TGTGCCAGCAGTGCCCTACAGGGGTCAGATACGAAGTATTTT. This codes for CASSALQGSDTKYF.

This clonotype was counted a few times. The genes are TRBV18 and TRBJ2-1; D is possibly TRBD2 (5 bases). CDR1 is KGHSH and CDR2 is LQKENI in the germline V gene. Trimming removed 3 bases at V and 7 bases at J, with 13 bases between. This CDR3 spans 14 amino acids. DNA for the CDR3: TGTGCCAGCTCACCTGACCTGGGAGCTAATGAGCAGTTCTTC. Its protein is CASSPDLGANEQFF.

A note on this clonotype: A much larger clone differs from this one at a single base, so this may be a read error. The rearrangement uses TRBV5-1 and TRBJ2-3, with 8 bases that match TRBD1. The CDR3 runs to 13 residues. CDR1 and CDR2 (germline): SGHRS, YFSETQ. The CDR3 loop reads CASRTGDADKQYF. CDR3 nucleotide sequence: TGCGCCAGCAGGACAGGGGATGCAGATAAGCAGTATTTT.

This clonotype was recorded a few times. J is TRBJ1-1 and V is TRBV11-2, with no clear D. The germline V gene has CDR1 SGHAT and CDR2 FQNNGV. CDR3 length equals 14 residues. V lost 2 bases to trimming and J lost 1 base, with 8 bases between them. CDR3 sequence (DNA): TGTGCCAGCAGCTTACAGGCGGCGAACACTGAAGCTTTCTTT. It encodes CASSLQAANTEAFF.

The J gene is TRBJ1-2, the V gene TRBV12-3 or TRBV12-4; no reliable D call. This CDR3 is 12 amino acids long. The ends were cut back, 3 bases at V and 5 bases at J, with 7 bases in the middle. The CDR3 DNA sequence: TGTGCCAGCAGTTTGAGAAGTTATGGCTACACCTTC. Amino acid sequence: CASSLRSYGYTF.